The T cell receptor (beta chain) under discussion was sequenced for a study of cytomegalovirus exposure and HLA in healthy donors. Whole-study context: In an earlier analysis, 95 million to 140 million unique TCR beta sequences were found from 150 million to 200 million T cells. Broader study findings: The study had only CMV serostatus as immune exposure information. Most of the CMV-associated TCR beta chains (in a later analysis) appeared to be HLA-restricted.

V was clipped by 2 bases and J by 2 bases; unmatched bases: 13. Germline-derived CDR1 and CDR2 are SNHLY and FYNNEI. The CDR3 loop spans 18 amino acids. Use of 60 Vbeta and 13 Jbeta primers characterized the PCR. Sequencing used immunoSEQ multiplex PCR; TCRdb keeps in-frame clones, though not all of them. The sample has approximately 150,000 clones, approximately 80% seen once. Notes on this clone: The antigen is unknown.

Source material: PBMCs. The source is a man between 18 and 29 years old in good health and CMV-seronegative. V usage is TRBV2 and J usage is TRBJ2-7; TRBD1 matches 9 bases. The CDR3 DNA sequence: TGTGCCAGCAGTGAACCGGGACAGGGTGGTTTTTTCGCCTACGAGCAGTACTTC. As protein: CASSEPGQGGFFAYEQYF.